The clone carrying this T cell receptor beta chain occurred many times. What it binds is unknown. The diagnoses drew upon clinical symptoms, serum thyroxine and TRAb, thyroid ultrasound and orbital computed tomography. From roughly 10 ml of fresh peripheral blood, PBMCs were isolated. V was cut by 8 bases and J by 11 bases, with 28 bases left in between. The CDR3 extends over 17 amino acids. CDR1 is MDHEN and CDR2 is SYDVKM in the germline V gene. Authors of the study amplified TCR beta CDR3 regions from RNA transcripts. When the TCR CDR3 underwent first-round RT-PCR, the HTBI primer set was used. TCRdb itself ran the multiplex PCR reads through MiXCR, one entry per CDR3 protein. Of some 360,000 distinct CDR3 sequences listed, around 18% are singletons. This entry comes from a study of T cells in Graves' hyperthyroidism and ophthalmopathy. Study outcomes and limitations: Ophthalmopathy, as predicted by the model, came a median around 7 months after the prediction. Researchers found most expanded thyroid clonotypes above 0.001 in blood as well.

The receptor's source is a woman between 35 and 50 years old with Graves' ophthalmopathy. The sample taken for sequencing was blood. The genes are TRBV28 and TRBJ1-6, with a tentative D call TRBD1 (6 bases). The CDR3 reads CASQRDTGAPGRAPLHF. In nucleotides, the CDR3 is TGTGCCAGCCAACGGGACACGGGGGCGCCCGGGCGGGCACCCCTCCACTTT.